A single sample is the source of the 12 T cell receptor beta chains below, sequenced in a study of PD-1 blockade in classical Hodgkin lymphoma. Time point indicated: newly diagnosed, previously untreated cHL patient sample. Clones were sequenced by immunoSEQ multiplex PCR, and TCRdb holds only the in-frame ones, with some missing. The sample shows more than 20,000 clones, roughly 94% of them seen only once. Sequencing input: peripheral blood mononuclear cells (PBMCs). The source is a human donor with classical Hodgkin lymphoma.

Here the CDR3 DNA reads TGCGCCAGCAGCTTGGACGGGAGGGGGTTCTCCTACGAGCAGTACTTC. It is translated as CASSLDGRGFSYEQYF. The chain links TRBV5-1 to TRBJ2-7; 8 bases agree with TRBD2. Germline values: CDR1 SGHRS, CDR2 YFSETQ. V lost 0 bases, J lost 0 bases, and 5 bases stayed unmatched. This CDR3 has 16 amino acids.

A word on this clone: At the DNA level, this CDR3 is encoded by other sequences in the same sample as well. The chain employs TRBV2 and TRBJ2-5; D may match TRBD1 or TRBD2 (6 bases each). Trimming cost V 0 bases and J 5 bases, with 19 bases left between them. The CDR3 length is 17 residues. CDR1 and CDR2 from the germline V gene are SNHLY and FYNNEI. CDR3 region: CASSEAGRGRGRETQYF. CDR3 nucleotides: TGTGCCAGCAGTGAAGCGGGGCGGGGCAGGGGTCGGGAGACCCAGTACTTC.

This CDR3 is CASGPGTEVFTYEQYF. CDR3 coding DNA: TGTGCCAGCGGGCCCGGGACAGAGGTCTTTACTTACGAGCAGTACTTC. This chain connects TRBV27 to TRBJ2-7, with TRBD1 identical over 7 bases. Germline trimming cut 8 bases from V and 4 bases from J; bases unmatched to any gene: 17. The CDR3 loop spans 16 amino acids. Germline V gives CDR1 MNHEY, CDR2 SMNVEV (reference sequence).

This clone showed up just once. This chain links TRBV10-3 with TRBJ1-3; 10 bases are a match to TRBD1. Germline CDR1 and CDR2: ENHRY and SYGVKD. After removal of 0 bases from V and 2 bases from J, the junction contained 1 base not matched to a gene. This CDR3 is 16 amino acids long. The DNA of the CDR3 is TGTGCCATCAGTGAGTCGGGACAGGGGCCTGGAAACACCATATATTTT. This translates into CAISESGQGPGNTIYF.

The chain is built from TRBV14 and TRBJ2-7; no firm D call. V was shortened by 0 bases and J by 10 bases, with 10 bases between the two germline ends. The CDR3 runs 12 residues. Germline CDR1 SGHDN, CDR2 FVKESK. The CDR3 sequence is CASSQEVVYQYF. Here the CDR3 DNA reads TGTGCCAGCAGCCAAGAAGTAGTGTACCAGTACTTC.

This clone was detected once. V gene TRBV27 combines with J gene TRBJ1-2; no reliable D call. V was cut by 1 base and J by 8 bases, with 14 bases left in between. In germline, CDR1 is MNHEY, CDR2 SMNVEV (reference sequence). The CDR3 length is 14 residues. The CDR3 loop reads CASSLLASTSGYTF. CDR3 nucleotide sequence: TGTGCCAGCAGTTTATTGGCATCAACCTCGGGCTACACCTTC.

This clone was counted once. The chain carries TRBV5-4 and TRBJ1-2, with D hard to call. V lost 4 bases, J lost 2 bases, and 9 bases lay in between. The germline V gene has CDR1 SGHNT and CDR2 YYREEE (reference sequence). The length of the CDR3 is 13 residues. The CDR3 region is CASSPDSNYGYTF. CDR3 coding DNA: TGTGCCAGCAGCCCCGACTCCAACTATGGCTACACCTTC.

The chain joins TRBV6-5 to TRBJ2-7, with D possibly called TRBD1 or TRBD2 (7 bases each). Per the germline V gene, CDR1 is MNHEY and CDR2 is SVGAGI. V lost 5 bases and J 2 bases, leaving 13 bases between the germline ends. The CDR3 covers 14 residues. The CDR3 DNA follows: TGTGCCAGCAGTAAGGGGGGGACAGCCTACGAGCAGTACTTC. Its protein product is CASSKGGTAYEQYF.

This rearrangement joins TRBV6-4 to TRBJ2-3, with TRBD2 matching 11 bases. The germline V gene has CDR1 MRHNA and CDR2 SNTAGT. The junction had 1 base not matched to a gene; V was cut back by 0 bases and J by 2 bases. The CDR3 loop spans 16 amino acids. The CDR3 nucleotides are TGTGCCAGCAGTGACTCTAGCGGGGGGGCCACAGATACGCAGTATTTT. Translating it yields CASSDSSGGATDTQYF.

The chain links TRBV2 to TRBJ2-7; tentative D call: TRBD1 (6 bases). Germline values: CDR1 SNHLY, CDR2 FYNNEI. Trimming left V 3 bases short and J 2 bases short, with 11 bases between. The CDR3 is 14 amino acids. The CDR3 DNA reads TGTGCCAGCAGTGACAGTGAGGGGGCCTACGAGCAGTACTTC. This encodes CASSDSEGAYEQYF.

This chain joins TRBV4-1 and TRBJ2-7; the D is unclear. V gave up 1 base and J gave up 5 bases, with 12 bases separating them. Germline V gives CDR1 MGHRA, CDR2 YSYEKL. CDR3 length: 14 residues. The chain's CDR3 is CASSQVLARDEQYF. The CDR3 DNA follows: TGCGCCAGCAGCCAAGTTTTGGCGCGCGACGAGCAGTACTTC.

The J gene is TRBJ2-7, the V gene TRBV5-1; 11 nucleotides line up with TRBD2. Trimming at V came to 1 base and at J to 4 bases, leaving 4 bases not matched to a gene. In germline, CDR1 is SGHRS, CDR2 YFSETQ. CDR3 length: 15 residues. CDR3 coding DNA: TGCGCCAGCAGCTTGACCCTAGCGGGGGGTTACGAGCAGTACTTC. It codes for CASSLTLAGGYEQYF.